The text below deals with one T cell receptor (beta chain). The data stem from a study of blood T cells in healthy people across ages. Then a second PCR, running about 6 to 12 cycles, was carried out with a sample-barcoded 5' primer and a J-beta primer mix. TCRdb fed the 5' RACE reads into MiXCR, producing one record per CDR3 protein. The sample includes over 750,000 distinct CDR3 sequences, roughly 25% of them seen just once. The ends lost 7 bases at V and 2 bases at J; junction bases unmatched: 4. CDR1 and CDR2 from the germline V gene are MNHEY and SVGAGI. This CDR3 has 14 residues. These data were likewise used in another study, on T cells of mothers and their children.

The V call is TRBV6-5, the J call TRBJ2-1; 8 bases agree with TRBD2. What was sequenced was blood. This TCR came from a boy aged 5-17 years in good health. The CDR3 region is CASKISGAYNEQFF. The CDR3 DNA follows: TGTGCCAGCAAAATTAGCGGGGCCTACAATGAGCAGTTCTTC.